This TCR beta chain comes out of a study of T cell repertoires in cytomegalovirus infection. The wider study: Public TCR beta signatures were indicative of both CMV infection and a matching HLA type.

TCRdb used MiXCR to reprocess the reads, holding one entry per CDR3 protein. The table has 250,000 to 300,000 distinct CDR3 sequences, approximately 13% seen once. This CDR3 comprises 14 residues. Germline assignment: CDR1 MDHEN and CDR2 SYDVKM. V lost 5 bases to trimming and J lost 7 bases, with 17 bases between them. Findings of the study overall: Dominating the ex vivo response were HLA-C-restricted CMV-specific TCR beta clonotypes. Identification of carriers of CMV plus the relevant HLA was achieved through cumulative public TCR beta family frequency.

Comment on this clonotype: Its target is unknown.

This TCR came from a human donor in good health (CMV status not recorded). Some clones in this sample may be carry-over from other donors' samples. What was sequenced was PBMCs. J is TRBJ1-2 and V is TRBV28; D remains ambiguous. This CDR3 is CASSRTGNRRGYTF. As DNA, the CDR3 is TGTGCCAGCAGTAGGACGGGAAACCGACGTGGCTACACCTTC.